This is a list of T cell receptor beta chains from one sample in a study of graft-versus-host responses after intestinal transplantation. These receptors have no known antigen. The table came from immunoSEQ multiplex PCR; TCRdb's copy has only in-frame clones and leaves some out. The table lists more than 90,000 clones, 85% to 95% of them singletons. Sequencing was performed on unstimulated CD8+ T cells sorted from spleen or lymph node cells, taken before intestinal transplant. The origin of the receptors is a human donor who received an intestinal transplant. Both conserved end residues are part of each CDR3. The order of the fields is J gene, V gene, D gene, clone size, CDR3 protein, CDR3 DNA. D genes are given only for firm matches. Clone sizes are given selectively: once, few, many, or a class where the clone is expanded.

TRBJ2-7 | TRBV10-2 | NA | NA | CASSAGTGILSYEQYF | TGCGCCAGCAGTGCGGGAACAGGGATCTTAAGCTACGAGCAGTACTTC
TRBJ1-1 | TRBV2 | TRBD1 | NA | CASREPGQGTEAFF | TGTGCCAGCAGGGAACCGGGACAGGGAACTGAAGCTTTCTTT
TRBJ2-3 | TRBV4-3 | TRBD2 | NA | CASSQESPSGGVGRDTQYF | TGCGCCAGCAGCCAAGAGTCTCCTAGCGGGGGGGTAGGAAGAGATACGCAGTATTTT
TRBJ2-1 | TRBV9 | TRBD2 | NA | CASSGRSGESYNEQFF | TGTGCCAGCAGCGGGAGAAGCGGGGAATCCTACAATGAGCAGTTCTTC
TRBJ2-1 | TRBV5-1 | TRBD2 | NA | CASSLGVAGVGDEQFF | TGCGCCAGCAGCTTGGGGGTAGCGGGAGTCGGCGATGAGCAGTTCTTC
TRBJ1-1 | TRBV7-6 | NA | NA | CASSLESEAAEAFF | TGTGCCAGCAGCTTAGAGTCGGAGGCCGCTGAAGCTTTCTTT
TRBJ2-5 | TRBV11-2 | TRBD2 | NA | CASRPTSPEETQYF | TGTGCCAGCAGGCCGACTAGCCCCGAAGAGACCCAGTACTTC
TRBJ1-1 | TRBV6-1 | TRBD1 | NA | CASSGYGTGTEAFF | TGTGCCAGCAGTGGTTACGGGACAGGGACTGAAGCTTTCTTT
TRBJ2-7 | TRBV28 | NA | NA | CASSFTGYSPYEQYF | TGTGCCAGCAGTTTTACAGGGTATTCCCCCTACGAGCAGTACTTC
TRBJ2-7 | TRBV23-1 | NA | NA | CASGVGRVPFSYEQYF | TGCGCCAGCGGCGTCGGGCGGGTGCCCTTCTCCTACGAGCAGTACTTC
TRBJ2-7 | TRBV11-2 | TRBD2 | NA | CASSLGLVEYEQYF | TGTGCCAGCAGCCTAGGACTAGTCGAGTACGAGCAGTACTTC
TRBJ1-2 | TRBV9 | TRBD1 | NA | CASSAYRGDYGYTF | TGTGCCAGCAGCGCCTACAGGGGAGACTATGGCTACACCTTC
TRBJ2-7 | TRBV6-1 | NA | medium-sized | CASSEIPGVRSYEQYF | TGTGCCAGCAGTGAAATACCGGGGGTGCGGTCCTACGAGCAGTACTTC
TRBJ2-1 | TRBV4-1 | NA | NA | CASSQVRGYEQFF | TGCGCCAGCAGCCAAGTCCGCGGTTATGAGCAGTTCTTC
TRBJ1-3 | TRBV6-5 | NA | NA | CATADTISGNTIYF | TGTGCCACCGCGGACACTATCTCTGGAAACACCATATATTTT
TRBJ2-7 | TRBV7-2 | NA | NA | CASSSIHPGLHYEQYF | TGTGCCAGCAGCTCCATCCACCCGGGACTCCACTACGAGCAGTACTTC
TRBJ2-1 | TRBV4-1 | NA | NA | CASSMRGSVIDEQFF | TGCGCCAGCAGCATGCGAGGCTCAGTTATCGATGAGCAGTTCTTC
TRBJ2-7 | TRBV2 | NA | NA | CASSPFSSYEQYF | TGTGCCAGCAGTCCGTTTAGCTCCTACGAGCAGTACTTC
TRBJ1-6 | TRBV7-8 | NA | NA | CASSLTGTGNSPLHF | TGTGCCAGCAGCTTAACCGGGACTGGAAATTCACCCCTCCACTTT
TRBJ2-5 | TRBV29-1 | TRBD1 | NA | CSLVLASGGAETQYF | TGCAGCCTCGTCCTAGCATCAGGGGGCGCAGAGACCCAGTACTTC
TRBJ1-2 | TRBV19 | NA | NA | CASSFGTGSYGYTF | TGTGCCAGTAGCTTTGGAACAGGGTCGTATGGCTACACCTTC
TRBJ1-2 | TRBV6-5 | NA | NA | CASSQGVYYGYTF | TGTGCCAGCAGCCAAGGGGTTTACTATGGCTACACCTTC
TRBJ1-2 | TRBV27 | NA | NA | CASSLSAREGANYGYTF | TGTGCCAGCAGTTTATCGGCCCGGGAGGGAGCCAACTATGGCTACACCTTC
TRBJ1-2 | TRBV5-6 | NA | NA | CASSLASSGAIYGYTF | TGTGCCAGCAGCTTGGCCTCGTCCGGAGCGATCTATGGCTACACCTTC
TRBJ2-3 | TRBV7-8 | TRBD2 | NA | CASSSPQLAGNTDTQYF | TGTGCCAGCAGTTCACCTCAACTAGCGGGGAACACAGATACGCAGTATTTT
TRBJ2-1 | TRBV9 | TRBD2 | NA | CASSDLGTSGGNEQFF | TGTGCCAGCAGCGACCTCGGGACTAGCGGGGGGAATGAGCAGTTCTTC
TRBJ1-4 | TRBV7-6 | TRBD1 | few | CASSLGTGDEKLFF | TGTGCCAGCAGCTTAGGGACAGGGGACGAAAAACTGTTTTTT
TRBJ1-1 | TRBV27 | NA | NA | CASSLVEAAMNTEAFF | TGTGCCAGCAGTTTAGTCGAGGCAGCAATGAACACTGAAGCTTTCTTT
TRBJ2-5 | TRBV27 | TRBD2 | NA | CASSSGLAGIETQYF | TGTGCCAGCAGCTCAGGACTAGCGGGGATAGAGACCCAGTACTTC
TRBJ1-2 | TRBV12-2 | NA | once | CASRLARNYGYTF | TGTGCAAGTCGCTTAGCGCGTAACTATGGCTACACCTTC
TRBJ1-5 | TRBV5-1 | NA | NA | CASSLVGDQPQHF | TGCGCCAGCAGCTTGGTCGGGGATCAGCCCCAGCATTTT
TRBJ1-2 | TRBV11-3 | TRBD1 | NA | CASSVEGARGYTF | TGTGCCAGCAGCGTTGAGGGGGCGCGAGGCTACACCTTC
TRBJ1-2 | TRBV6-5 | NA | NA | CASSYQDSGVGYTF | TGTGCCAGCAGTTACCAAGACAGCGGGGTCGGCTACACCTTC
TRBJ2-2 | TRBV5-6 | TRBD2 | NA | CASSFSSGGANTGELFF | TGTGCCAGCAGCTTTTCCAGCGGGGGGGCGAACACCGGGGAGCTGTTTTTT
TRBJ2-7 | TRBV7-9 | TRBD1 | NA | CASSSRGQGYTYEQYF | TGTGCCAGCAGTTCAAGGGGACAGGGTTATACCTACGAGCAGTACTTC
TRBJ2-7 | TRBV2 | NA | NA | CASISGGEQYF | TGTGCCAGCATATCAGGTGGCGAGCAGTACTTC
TRBJ2-7 | TRBV7-9 | NA | NA | CASSLGSGNARYEQYF | TGTGCCAGCAGCTTGGGTTCAGGGAACGCCCGGTACGAGCAGTACTTC
TRBJ2-3 | TRBV7-2 | TRBD2 | NA | CASSQPLAGGPEDTQYF | TGTGCCAGCAGTCAACCGCTAGCGGGAGGGCCCGAAGATACGCAGTATTTT
TRBJ2-1 | TRBV27 | NA | once | CASRDGGSSYNEQFF | TGTGCCAGCAGGGACGGGGGAAGCTCCTACAATGAGCAGTTCTTC
TRBJ1-2 | TRBV2 | TRBD1 | NA | CAIQDRVVDGYTF | TGTGCCATCCAGGACAGGGTAGTCGATGGCTACACCTTC
TRBJ1-1 | TRBV29-1 | NA | NA | CSVVTGMNTEAFF | TGCAGCGTCGTAACAGGGATGAACACTGAAGCTTTCTTT
TRBJ2-2 | TRBV7-9 | NA | NA | CASSRRDYTGELFF | TGTGCCAGCAGCCGCCGGGACTACACCGGGGAGCTGTTTTTT
TRBJ2-7 | TRBV7-9 | TRBD1 | NA | CASSFEDRVYEQYF | TGTGCCAGCAGCTTTGAGGACAGGGTTTACGAGCAGTACTTC
TRBJ1-1 | TRBV9 | NA | NA | CASSPTGTEAFF | TGTGCCAGCAGCCCCACGGGGACTGAAGCTTTCTTT
TRBJ1-2 | TRBV9 | NA | NA | CASSGRGDYGYTF | TGTGCCAGCAGCGGCAGGGGCGACTATGGCTACACCTTC
TRBJ1-5 | TRBV28 | NA | once | CASSLSPSGQPQHF | TGTGCCAGCAGTTTGTCCCCGTCCGGTCAGCCCCAGCATTTT
TRBJ2-2 | TRBV9 | TRBD1 | NA | CASSPRTGTTGELFF | TGTGCCAGCAGCCCCAGGACAGGAACCACCGGGGAGCTGTTTTTT
TRBJ1-6 | TRBV19 | NA | NA | CASSFGGHSPLHF | TGTGCCAGTAGTTTCGGGGGACATTCACCCCTCCACTTT
TRBJ2-2 | TRBV5-5 | NA | NA | CASPPPVSGNTGELFF | TGTGCCAGCCCCCCGCCAGTCAGCGGGAACACCGGGGAGCTGTTTTTT
TRBJ2-1 | TRBV19 | TRBD2 | NA | CASSIASPPSGGPNEQFF | TGTGCCAGTAGTATTGCCTCCCCCCCTAGCGGGGGTCCCAATGAGCAGTTCTTC